The rows below give T cell receptor beta chains drawn from one sample of a study of resident and recirculating memory T cells in vitiligo. Using immunoSEQ multiplex PCR, the repertoire was profiled, and TCRdb retains in-frame clones only, with some absent. The sample lists some 70,000 clones, about 89% occurring once. Sequenced: blood. The receptors here all came from a male donor with vitiligo. CDR3s include the opening cysteine and the closing phenylalanine or tryptophan. D genes are given only for firm matches. Clone size is not always given. Where it is, it says once, few, many or a class for expanded clones.

.	TRBV7-9	TRBJ1-2	TRBD1	TGTGCCAGCAGCTTAGGCCTTGGGACAGGGGGCTATGGCTACACCTTC	CASSLGLGTGGYGYTF
.	TRBV30	TRBJ2-1	.	TGTGCCTGGAGTGACAGGTACCGCAATGAGCAGTTCTTC	CAWSDRYRNEQFF
.	TRBV29-1	TRBJ2-2	TRBD2	TGCAGCGTGGTACTAGCGGGGGTAACAGGGGAGCTGTTTTTT	CSVVLAGVTGELFF
.	TRBV9	TRBJ1-6	TRBD1	TGTGCCAGCAGCGTAGGAGGAGCAGGGGGCATTGTTGGTTCACCCCTCCACTTT	CASSVGGAGGIVGSPLHF
.	TRBV7-9	TRBJ2-3	TRBD1	TGTGCCAGCAGCTTGTCCGGGACAGGGGGTCATACGCAGTATTTT	CASSLSGTGGHTQYF
.	TRBV6-1	TRBJ1-5	.	TGTGCCAGCAGTGTTTCAGGGAAGAATCAGCCCCAGCATTTT	CASSVSGKNQPQHF
.	TRBV2	TRBJ1-1	TRBD1	TGTGCCAGCCGCCCGTGGACAGGAGGCACTGAAGCTTTCTTT	CASRPWTGGTEAFF
.	TRBV5-1	TRBJ2-5	.	TGCGCCAGCAGCTTGGAAGGACGGAGGGTGGTAGAGACCCAGTACTTC	CASSLEGRRVVETQYF
few	TRBV19	TRBJ1-5	.	TGTGCCAGTAGTATCGGGGGGAATCAGCCCCAGCATTTT	CASSIGGNQPQHF
.	TRBV19	TRBJ1-2	.	TGTGCCAGTAGTATAGGAACTCGGGACACCTCATACACCTTC	CASSIGTRDTSYTF
.	TRBV7-6	TRBJ2-6	TRBD2	TGTGCCAGCAGCCCCGGGGGGAGGGTAACAGCTGGGGCCAACGTCCTGACTTTC	CASSPGGRVTAGANVLTF
.	TRBV2	TRBJ1-3	TRBD1	TGTGCCAGCAGTGCGGACAGGAGCTCTGGAAACACCATATATTTT	CASSADRSSGNTIYF
.	TRBV4-1	TRBJ2-5	.	TGCGCCAGCAGCCAAGATCCTGGCAGGGAAGAGACCCAGTACTTC	CASSQDPGREETQYF
.	TRBV4-2	TRBJ2-2	TRBD2	TGTGCCAGCAGCCAAAGGGCTAGCGGCACCGGGGAGCTGTTTTTT	CASSQRASGTGELFF
.	TRBV5-1	TRBJ2-7	TRBD1	TGCGCCAGCAGCCTAAAGATAACAGGGGTGAGCTACGAGCAGTACTTC	CASSLKITGVSYEQYF
few	TRBV14	TRBJ2-7	TRBD1	TGTGCCAGCAGCCAAGCATACCGGGACAGGGGTGAAGGGCAGTACTTC	CASSQAYRDRGEGQYF
once	TRBV7-9	TRBJ2-5	TRBD2	TGTGCCAGCAGCATTCCGACTAGCGGGAGACAAGAGACCCAGTACTTC	CASSIPTSGRQETQYF
.	TRBV5-6	TRBJ2-5	TRBD1	TGTGCCAGCAGCCCGGAGGACAGGGATCAAGAGACCCAGTACTTC	CASSPEDRDQETQYF
.	TRBV16	TRBJ1-2	TRBD1	TGTGCCAGCAGCCAAGGACAGGCGTACTATGGCTACACCTTC	CASSQGQAYYGYTF
.	TRBV6-1	TRBJ1-1	.	TGTGCCAGCAGTGACCTCTGGGGGGGCACTGAAGCTTTCTTT	CASSDLWGGTEAFF
.	TRBV13	TRBJ1-1	.	TGTGCCAGCAGCTACGAGGAGAACACTGAAGCTTTCTTT	CASSYEENTEAFF
.	TRBV7-9	TRBJ2-7	.	TGTGCCAGCAGCGCCCTAGGCTACGAGCAGTACTTC	CASSALGYEQYF
.	TRBV7-2	TRBJ2-2	TRBD2	TGTGCCAGCAGCTTAGAGGTAGCGGGGGCCCTCACCGGGGAGCTGTTTTTT	CASSLEVAGALTGELFF
.	TRBV6-5	TRBJ2-2	.	TGTGCCAGCAGGGACTCCTCGAAGAACACCGGGGAGCTGTTTTTT	CASRDSSKNTGELFF
.	TRBV5-6	TRBJ1-3	TRBD1	TGTGCCAGCAGTCCAGGGGGCCCTTACTCTGGAAACACCATATATTTT	CASSPGGPYSGNTIYF
.	TRBV7-9	TRBJ1-1	.	TGTGCCAGCAGCTTAGTTCTCTCTACTGAAGCTTTCTTT	CASSLVLSTEAFF